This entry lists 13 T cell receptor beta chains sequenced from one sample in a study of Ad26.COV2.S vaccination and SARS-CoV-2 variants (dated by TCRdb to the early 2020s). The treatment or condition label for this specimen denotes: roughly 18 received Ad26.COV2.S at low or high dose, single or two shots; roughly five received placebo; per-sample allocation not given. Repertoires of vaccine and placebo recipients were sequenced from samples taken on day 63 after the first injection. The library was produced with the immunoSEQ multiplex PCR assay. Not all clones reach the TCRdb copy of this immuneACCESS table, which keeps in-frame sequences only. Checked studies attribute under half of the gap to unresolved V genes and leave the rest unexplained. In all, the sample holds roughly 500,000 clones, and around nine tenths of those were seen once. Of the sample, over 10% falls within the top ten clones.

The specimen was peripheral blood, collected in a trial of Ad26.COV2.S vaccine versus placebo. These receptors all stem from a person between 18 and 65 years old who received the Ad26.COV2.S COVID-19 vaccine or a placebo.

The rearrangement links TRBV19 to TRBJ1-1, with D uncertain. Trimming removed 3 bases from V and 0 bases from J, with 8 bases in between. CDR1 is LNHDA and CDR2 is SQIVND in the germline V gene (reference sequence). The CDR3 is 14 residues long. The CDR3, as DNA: TGTGCCAGTAGTATTAAGAGGATGAACACTGAAGCTTTCTTT. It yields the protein CASSIKRMNTEAFF.

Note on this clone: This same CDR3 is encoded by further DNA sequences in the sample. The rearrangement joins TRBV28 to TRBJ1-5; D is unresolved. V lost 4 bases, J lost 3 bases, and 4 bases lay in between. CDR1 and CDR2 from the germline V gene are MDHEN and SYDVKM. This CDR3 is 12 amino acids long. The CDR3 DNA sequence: TGTGCCAGCAGTTCGACCAATCAGCCCCAGCATTTT. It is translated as CASSSTNQPQHF.

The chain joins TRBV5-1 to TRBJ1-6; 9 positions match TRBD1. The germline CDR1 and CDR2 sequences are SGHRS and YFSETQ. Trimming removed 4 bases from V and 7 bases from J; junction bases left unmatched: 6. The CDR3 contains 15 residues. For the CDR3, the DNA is TGCGCCAGCAGCCAGGACAGGGGCATAAATTCACCCCTCCACTTT. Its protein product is CASSQDRGINSPLHF. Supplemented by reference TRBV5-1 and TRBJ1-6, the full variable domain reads KAGVTQTPRYLIKTRGQQVTLSCSPISGHRSVSWYQQTPGQGLQFLFEYFSETQRNKGNFPGRFSGRQFSNSRSEMNVSTLELGDSALYLCASSQDRGINSPLHFGNGTRLTVT.

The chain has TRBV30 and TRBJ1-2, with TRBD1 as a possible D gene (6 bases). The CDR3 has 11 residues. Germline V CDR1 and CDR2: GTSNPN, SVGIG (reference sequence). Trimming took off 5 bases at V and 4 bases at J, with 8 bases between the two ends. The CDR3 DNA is TGTGCCTGGGAGGGGGGCTATGGCTACACCTTC. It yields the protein CAWEGGYGYTF.

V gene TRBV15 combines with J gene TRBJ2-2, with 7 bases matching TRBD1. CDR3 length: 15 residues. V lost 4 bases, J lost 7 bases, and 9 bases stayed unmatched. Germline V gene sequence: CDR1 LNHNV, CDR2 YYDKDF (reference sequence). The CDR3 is CATSTRQGQNGELFF. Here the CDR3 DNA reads TGTGCCACCAGCACCAGACAGGGCCAAAACGGGGAGCTGTTTTTT. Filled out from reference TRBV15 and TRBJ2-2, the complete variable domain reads DAMVIQNPRYQVTQFGKPVTLSCSQTLNHNVMYWYQQKSSQAPKLLFHYYDKDFNNEADTPDNFQSRRPNTSFCFLDIRSPGLGDTAMYLCATSTRQGQNGELFFGEGSRLTVL.

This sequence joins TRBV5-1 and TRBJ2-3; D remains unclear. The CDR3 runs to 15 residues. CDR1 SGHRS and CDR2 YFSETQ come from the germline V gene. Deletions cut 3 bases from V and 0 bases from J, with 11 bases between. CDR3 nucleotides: TGCGCCAGCAGCTCCCTGACCATGAGCACAGATACGCAGTATTTT. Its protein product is CASSSLTMSTDTQYF.

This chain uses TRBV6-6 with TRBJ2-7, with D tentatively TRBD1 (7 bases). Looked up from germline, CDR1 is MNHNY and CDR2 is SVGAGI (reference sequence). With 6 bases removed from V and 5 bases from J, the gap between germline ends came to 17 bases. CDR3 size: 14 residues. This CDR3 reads CASSFGQEGNEQYF. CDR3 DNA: TGTGCCAGCAGCTTCGGACAGGAGGGGAACGAGCAGTACTTC.

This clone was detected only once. CDR3 protein: CASSAVGAFTEAFF. CDR3 bases: TGTGCCAGCAGTGCGGTCGGAGCGTTCACTGAAGCTTTCTTT. V gene TRBV25-1 combines with J gene TRBJ1-1; D is unclear. CDR1 and CDR2 (germline): MGHDK, SYGVNS. This CDR3 spans 14 amino acids. Trimming shortened V by 4 bases and J by 4 bases, and 13 bases separated the two germline ends.

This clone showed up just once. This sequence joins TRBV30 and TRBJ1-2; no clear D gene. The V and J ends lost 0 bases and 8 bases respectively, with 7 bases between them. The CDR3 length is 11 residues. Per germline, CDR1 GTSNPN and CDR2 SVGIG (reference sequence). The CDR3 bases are TGTGCCTGGAGTGTATCGTCAGGCTACACCTTC. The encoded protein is CAWSVSSGYTF.

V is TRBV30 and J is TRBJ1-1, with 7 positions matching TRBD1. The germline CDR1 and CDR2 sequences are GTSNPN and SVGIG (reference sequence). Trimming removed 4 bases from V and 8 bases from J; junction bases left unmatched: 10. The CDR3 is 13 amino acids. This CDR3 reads CAWTTGSSREAFF. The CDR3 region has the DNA TGTGCCTGGACGACAGGGAGCTCAAGGGAAGCTTTCTTT.

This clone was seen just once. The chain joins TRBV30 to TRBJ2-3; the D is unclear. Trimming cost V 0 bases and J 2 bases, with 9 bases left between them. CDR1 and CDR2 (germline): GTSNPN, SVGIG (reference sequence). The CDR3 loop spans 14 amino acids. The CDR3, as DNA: TGTGCCTGGAGTGTACTTCCCATCACAGATACGCAGTATTTT. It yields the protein CAWSVLPITDTQYF.

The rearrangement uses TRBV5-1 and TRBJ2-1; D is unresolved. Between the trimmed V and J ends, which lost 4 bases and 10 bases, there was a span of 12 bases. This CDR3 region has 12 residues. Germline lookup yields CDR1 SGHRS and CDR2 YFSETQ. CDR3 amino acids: CASSPPASEQFF. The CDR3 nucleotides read TGCGCCAGCAGCCCTCCTGCTTCGGAGCAGTTCTTC.

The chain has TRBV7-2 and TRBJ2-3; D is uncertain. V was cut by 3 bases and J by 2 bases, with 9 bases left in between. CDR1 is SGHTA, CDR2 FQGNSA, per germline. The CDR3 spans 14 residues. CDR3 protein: CASSFGSNTDTQYF. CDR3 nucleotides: TGTGCCAGCAGCTTCGGCAGCAACACAGATACGCAGTATTTT.